This section outlines one T cell receptor (beta chain) sequence together with its context. This sample was included in a study of blood T cell repertoires in COVID-19. Method: immunoSEQ multiplex PCR; TCRdb's copy keeps in-frame clones and lacks some. Of 200,000 to 250,000 clones in the sample, approximately 86% were seen once. This receptor was obtained from a woman in her twenties or thirties with COVID-19, enrolled during active disease. Sequencing used peripheral blood.

CDR3 coding DNA: TGTGCCAGCAGTTCCCCCGCAGGGGCGAATAACATTCAGTACTTC. Translation gives CASSSPAGANNIQYF. The gene calls are TRBV6-5 and TRBJ2-4; D perhaps matches TRBD1 (6 bases). V was cut by 4 bases and J by 7 bases, with 17 bases left in between. The CDR3 loop spans 15 amino acids. From germline, CDR1 is MNHEY and CDR2 SVGAGI.